The text below deals with one TCR beta chain. Profiled with immunoSEQ multiplex PCR; TCRdb holds only in-frame clones, not every one. The table lists more than 2 million clones, 85% to 95% of them singletons. These data come from a study of shared clonotypes between healthy human individuals. CDR1 and CDR2 (germline): SGHRS, YFSETQ. CDR3 size: 15 residues. The V end lost 6 bases, the J end lost 4 bases, and 14 bases lay between the germline ends. CD45RA-negative memory and CD45RA+ naive subsets were split from the CD4+ cells. This sequence originates from a young man in good health. The V call is TRBV5-1, the J call TRBJ2-6, with D uncertain. Sequenced input: naive CD4+ T cells sorted from blood. Specified subset: CD45RA+ positively selected. CDR3 residues: CASNLGWLGANVLTF. The CDR3, as DNA: TGCGCCAGCAATTTGGGGTGGTTGGGGGCCAACGTCCTGACTTTC.